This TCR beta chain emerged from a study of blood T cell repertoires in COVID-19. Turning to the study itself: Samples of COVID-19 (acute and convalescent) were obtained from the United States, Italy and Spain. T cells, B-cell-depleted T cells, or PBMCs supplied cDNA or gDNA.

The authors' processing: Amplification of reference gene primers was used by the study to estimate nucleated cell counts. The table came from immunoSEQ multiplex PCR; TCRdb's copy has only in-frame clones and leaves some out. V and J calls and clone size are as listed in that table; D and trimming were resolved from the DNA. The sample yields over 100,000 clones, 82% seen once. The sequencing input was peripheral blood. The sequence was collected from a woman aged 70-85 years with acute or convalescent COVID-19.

The CDR3 coding sequence is TGTGCCAGCACGCGGGACAGGGGCCAAGAGACCCAGTACTTC. It is translated as CASTRDRGQETQYF. V is TRBV6-5 and J is TRBJ2-5; 10 nucleotides align to TRBD1. There are 14 residues in the CDR3. CDR1 is MNHEY, CDR2 SVGAGI, per germline. J was trimmed by 1 base and V by 7 bases; bases with no gene match: 3.